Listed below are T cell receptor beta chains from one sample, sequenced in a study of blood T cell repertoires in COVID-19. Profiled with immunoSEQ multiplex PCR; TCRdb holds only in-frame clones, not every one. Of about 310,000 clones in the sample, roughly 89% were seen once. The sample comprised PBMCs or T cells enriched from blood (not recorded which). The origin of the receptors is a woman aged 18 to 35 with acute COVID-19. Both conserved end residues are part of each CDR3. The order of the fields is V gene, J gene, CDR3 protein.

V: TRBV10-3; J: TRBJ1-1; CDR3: CAIRLNREMNTEAFF
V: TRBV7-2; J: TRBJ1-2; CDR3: CASSLAAGNEGYTF
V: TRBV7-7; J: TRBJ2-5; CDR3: CASSLGLAGFQETQYF
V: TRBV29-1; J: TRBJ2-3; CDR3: CSVASLAGGDTQYF
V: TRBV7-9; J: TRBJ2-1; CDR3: CASSLIPGSRPYNEQFF
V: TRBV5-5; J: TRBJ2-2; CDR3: CASSLMAGKNTGELFF
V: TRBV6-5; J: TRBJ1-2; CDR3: CASTWGGTYGYTF
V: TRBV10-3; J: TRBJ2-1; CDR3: CAISETGGSSYNEQFF
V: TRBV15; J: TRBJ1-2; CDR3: CATSRDWARASGYTF
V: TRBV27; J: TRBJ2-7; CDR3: CASSSGTGALRLGGYEQYF
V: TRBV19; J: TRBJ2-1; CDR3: CASSPSGDYTYNEQFF
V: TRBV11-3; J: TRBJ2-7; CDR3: CASSPRQGEREQYF
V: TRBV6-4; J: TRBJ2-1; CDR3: CASSDSWSGSNEQFF
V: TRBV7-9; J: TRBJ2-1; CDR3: CASVEDYTNYNEQFF
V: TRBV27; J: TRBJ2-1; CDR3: CASSLRRESRNEQFF
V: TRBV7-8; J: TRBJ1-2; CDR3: CASSLARDRVHGYTF
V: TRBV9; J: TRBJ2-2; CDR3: CASSVVQGNTGELFF
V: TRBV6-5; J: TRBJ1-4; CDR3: CASSFGATNEKLFF
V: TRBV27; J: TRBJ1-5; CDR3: CASSSWAALNQPQHF
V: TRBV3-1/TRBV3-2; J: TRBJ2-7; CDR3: CASSELAGEGYEQYF
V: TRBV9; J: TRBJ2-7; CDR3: CASSGPGQGSYEQYF
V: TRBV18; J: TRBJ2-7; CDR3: CASSPRVDRGSYEQYF
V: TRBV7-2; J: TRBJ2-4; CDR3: CASSLAGVAKNIQYF
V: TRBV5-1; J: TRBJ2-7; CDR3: CASSWGTGGVDEQYF
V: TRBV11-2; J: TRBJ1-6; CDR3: CASSSTPYNSPLHF
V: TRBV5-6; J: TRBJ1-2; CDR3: CASSSQGDLSLWNGGYTF
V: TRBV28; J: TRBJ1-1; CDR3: CASSLMSTEAFF
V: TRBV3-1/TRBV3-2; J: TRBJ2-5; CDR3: CASSQEGGEETQYF
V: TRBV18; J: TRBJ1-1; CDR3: CASSLDRADTEAFF
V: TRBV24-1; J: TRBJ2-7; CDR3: CATSDPGTGFSEQYF
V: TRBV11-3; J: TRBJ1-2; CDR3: CASSLEGRSGNYGYTF
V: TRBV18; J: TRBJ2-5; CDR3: CASSPVAGAGETQYF
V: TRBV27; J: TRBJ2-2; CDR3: CASSSSGRGTGELFF
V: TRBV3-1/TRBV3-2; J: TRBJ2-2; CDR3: CASQKGQVGTGELFF
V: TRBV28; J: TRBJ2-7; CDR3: CASRNRDSYYEQYF
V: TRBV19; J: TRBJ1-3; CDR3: CASTPYDGVSGNTIYF
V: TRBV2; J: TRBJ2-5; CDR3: CASSVGGRVYQETQYF
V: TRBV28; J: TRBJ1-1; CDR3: CASSTRTVGGTEAFF
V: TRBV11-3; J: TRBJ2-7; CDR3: CASSLAGGIGYEQYF
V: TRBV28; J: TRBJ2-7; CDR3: CASRWGLAGGPREQYF
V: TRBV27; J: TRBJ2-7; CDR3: CASSVTSGSSYEQYF
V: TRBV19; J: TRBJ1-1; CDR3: CASSSNSREAFF
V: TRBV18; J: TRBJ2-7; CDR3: CASSLGLAGVPDEQYF
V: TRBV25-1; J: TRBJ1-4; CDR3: CASSEPTGGAGKLFF
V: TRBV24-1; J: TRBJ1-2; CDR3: CATRSGGDGYTF
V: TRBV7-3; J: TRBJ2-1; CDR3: CASSRGTSGRAMDEQFF
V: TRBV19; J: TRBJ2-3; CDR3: CASSIYGSSTDTQYF
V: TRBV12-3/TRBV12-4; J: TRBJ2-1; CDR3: CASTSREGNEQFF
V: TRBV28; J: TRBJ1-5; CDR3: CASSSPGLQNQPQHF
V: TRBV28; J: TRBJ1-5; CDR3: CASRALEGRSQPQHF
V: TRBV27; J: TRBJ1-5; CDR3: CASSPRTGGNQPQHF
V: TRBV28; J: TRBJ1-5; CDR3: CASRDSSNQPQHF
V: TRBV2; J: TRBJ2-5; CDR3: CASRPFWGGLETQYF
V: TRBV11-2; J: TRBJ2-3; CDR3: CASSLGGPITDTQYF